Detailed here is one TCR beta chain. The antigen is undetermined. This sample was taken from a study of follicular helper T cells after annual influenza vaccination. At the level of the study: For some subjects, blood spans the 2013-2014, 2014-2015 and 2015-2016 annual vaccinations.

The CDR3 spans 17 residues. V gave up 7 bases and J gave up 0 bases; unmatched junction bases: 10. The V gene's germline CDR1 is MNHEY and CDR2 SMNVEV (reference sequence). Assay: immunoSEQ multiplex PCR; the TCRdb copy retains only in-frame clones and omits some. Here the sample spans some 9,300 clones, approximately 81% being singletons. Described time point: 2015-2016 season, 7 days after influenza vaccination. ICOS+CD38+ and ICOS-CD38- fractions were sorted from non-naive CD4+CXCR5+PD-1+ cells. Broader study findings: Each annual vaccination recalled recurring oligoclonal ICOS+CD38+ cTfh clonotypes. ICOS+CD38+ cTfh clonality tracked population frequency, and its change tracked circulating plasmablast change.

Source: CXCR5+ CD38- circulating T follicular helper cells from blood, taken 7 days after influenza vaccination. The sample's subset: circulating Tfh, non-naive CD4+CXCR5+PD-1+ (ICOS+CD38+ or ICOS-CD38-). The genes are TRBV27 and TRBJ2-1, with 9 bases matching TRBD1. The TCR comes from an adult who received the influenza vaccine. CDR3 nucleotides: TGTGCCAGCACCCGGGACAGGGCTTCTCTCTCCTACAATGAGCAGTTCTTC. Residues: CASTRDRASLSYNEQFF.